Below are 24 T cell receptor beta chains sequenced from a single sample in a study of T cell clones after liver transplantation. TCRdb's copy holds only in-frame clones and misses some; the assay was immunoSEQ multiplex PCR. The profile shows 24,000 or so clones, around 63% of them singletons. The material sequenced was CD4+ T cells from blood, taken before liver transplant. All receptors derive from a human donor who received a liver transplant.

J is TRBJ2-1 and V is TRBV27, with 9 bases that match TRBD1. Germline loops: CDR1 MNHEY, CDR2 SMNVEV (reference sequence). The CDR3 contains 15 residues. With 3 bases clipped from V and 6 bases from J, the junction kept 6 bases outside the gene matches. The CDR3 DNA sequence: TGTGCCAGCAGTTTTCTACCGACAGGGGGCAATGAGCAGTTCTTC. Its translation: CASSFLPTGGNEQFF.

The chain couples TRBV7-2 to TRBJ1-5; D not resolved. Germline V gene data show CDR1 as SGHTA and CDR2 as FQGNSA. V was clipped by 3 bases and J by 0 bases, with 9 bases between them. The length of the CDR3 is 15 residues. CDR3 amino acids: CASSLGGYSNQPQHF. Here the CDR3 DNA reads TGTGCCAGCAGCTTGGGAGGGTATAGCAATCAGCCCCAGCATTTT.

This chain uses TRBV5-4 with TRBJ2-5; no definite D call. Trimming removed 2 bases at V and 5 bases at J, with 13 bases between. Germline V CDR1 and CDR2: SGHNT, YYREEE (reference sequence). The CDR3 totals 14 residues. CDR3 region: CASSFESTGETQYF. Written as DNA, the CDR3 is TGTGCCAGCAGCTTTGAGTCGACTGGGGAGACCCAGTACTTC.

This rearrangement joins TRBV11-3 to TRBJ2-3, with no clear D. V was pared by 5 bases and J by 0 bases, with 12 bases between. The length of the CDR3 is 15 residues. CDR1 is SGHNT, CDR2 YENEEA, per germline. The CDR3 DNA sequence: TGTGCCAGCAGCCTGGGATCTCGGAGCACAGATACGCAGTATTTT. It translates to CASSLGSRSTDTQYF.

The gene calls are TRBV9 and TRBJ1-6, with 12 positions matching TRBD1. From germline, CDR1 is SGDLS and CDR2 YYNGEE. V was clipped by 3 bases and J by 8 bases; unmatched bases: 3. The CDR3 extends over 15 amino acids. The DNA for the CDR3 is TGTGCCAGCAGCGGCGGGACAGGGGGCCATTCACCCCTCCACTTT. Amino acids: CASSGGTGGHSPLHF.

The genes are TRBV7-6 and TRBJ2-2; a possible D gene is TRBD2 (7 bases). The CDR3 extends over 15 amino acids. Germline V lookup: CDR1 SGHVS, CDR2 FNYEAQ. Trimming shortened V by 8 bases and J by 0 bases, and 13 bases separated the two germline ends. The CDR3 here is CASSGGRTNTGELFF. DNA of the CDR3: TGTGCCAGCTCCGGGGGGCGGACGAACACCGGGGAGCTGTTTTTT.

This clone has a handful of counts. The rearrangement uses TRBV1 and TRBJ1-6. TRBV1 is a documented pseudogene. CDR3 size: 21 residues. CDR3 DNA: TGCACCAGCAGCCAAGAGGTCAGGGACTTGTTCTTTTTCTCCTATAATTCACCCCTCCACTTT. Residues: CTSSQEVRDLFFFSYNSPLHF.

V usage is TRBV29-1 and J usage is TRBJ2-5, with TRBD1 matching over 9 bases. The CDR3 totals 15 residues. V gave up 5 bases and J gave up 3 bases; unmatched junction bases: 10. The germline V gene has CDR1 SQVTM and CDR2 ANQGSEA. This CDR3 reads CSVRGQGGGEETQYF. The CDR3 DNA is TGCAGCGTTCGGGGACAGGGAGGAGGGGAAGAGACCCAGTACTTC.

The genes are TRBV19 and TRBJ1-5; D is perhaps TRBD1 (6 bases). The CDR3 covers 15 residues. V was pared by 4 bases and J by 4 bases, with 14 bases between. In germline, CDR1 is LNHDA, CDR2 SQIVND (reference sequence). CDR3 DNA sequence: TGTGCCAGTAGTACTATGGGGGCTTCTAATCAGCCCCAGCATTTT. It specifies CASSTMGASNQPQHF.

The chain has TRBV7-2 and TRBJ2-7, with 10 bases identical to TRBD1. CDR3 size: 14 residues. Trimming removed 6 bases from V and 2 bases from J; junction bases left unmatched: 4. Germline V gives CDR1 SGHTA, CDR2 FQGNSA. CDR3 region: CASSRTGGTYEQYF. The CDR3 coding sequence is TGTGCCAGCAGTAGGACAGGGGGGACCTACGAGCAGTACTTC.

This clone was seen only a few times. The CDR3 DNA sequence: TGTGCCAGCAGTGACCAGAATAGCAATCAGCCCCAGCATTTT. It is translated as CASSDQNSNQPQHF. The chain employs TRBV2 and TRBJ1-5, with no clear D. The germline V gene encodes CDR1 SNHLY and CDR2 FYNNEI. The length of the CDR3 is 14 residues. Between the trimmed V and J ends, which lost 3 bases and 0 bases, there was a span of 6 bases.

The CDR3 nucleotides are TGCGCCAGCAGCTTGGATAATAGGGACAGGGTCGCACACAATGAGCAGTTCTTC. This encodes CASSLDNRDRVAHNEQFF. The rearrangement links TRBV5-1 to TRBJ2-1, with 9 bases matching TRBD1. The V gene's germline CDR1 is SGHRS and CDR2 YFSETQ. V trimming: 0 bases; J trimming: 5 bases; junction bases outside the gene matches: 12. The CDR3 has 18 residues.

This chain uses TRBV6-5 with TRBJ2-3; 12 bases fit TRBD2. V was pared by 4 bases and J by 6 bases, with 5 bases of the junction left unmatched. The CDR3 sequence is 15 residues long. The germline gives CDR1 MNHEY, CDR2 SVGAGI. The CDR3 DNA follows: TGTGCCAGCAGTTCCCCTAGCGGGGGGGCCGATACGCAGTATTTT. Protein product: CASSSPSGGADTQYF.

This chain joins TRBV11-2 and TRBJ2-1; 13 nucleotides match TRBD2. Germline assignment: CDR1 SGHAT and CDR2 FQNNGV. V trimming: 5 bases; J trimming: 0 bases; junction bases outside the gene matches: 1. The CDR3 totals 16 residues. CDR3 bases: TGTGCCAGCAGCAGGACTAGCGGGAGCTCCTACAATGAGCAGTTCTTC. This encodes CASSRTSGSSYNEQFF.

CDR3 sequence reads: CASSLVGSTGYEQYV. CDR3 sequence (DNA): TGTGCCAGCAGCTTGGTGGGGTCGACCGGCTACGAGCAGTACGTC. The gene calls are TRBV5-6 and TRBJ2-7; D is undetermined. This CDR3 is built from 15 residues. Germline CDR1 is SGHDT and CDR2 is YYEEEE. The V end lost 0 bases, the J end lost 3 bases, and 13 bases lay between the germline ends.

The CDR3 nucleotides are TGTGCCACCAGCAGAGATCTGGGGGGCTTCTACGAGCAGTACGTC. Its protein is CATSRDLGGFYEQYV. The J gene is TRBJ2-7, the V gene TRBV15; tentatively, D is TRBD1 or TRBD2 (6 bases each). The CDR3 loop spans 15 amino acids. In germline, CDR1 is LNHNV, CDR2 YYDKDF (reference sequence). Trimming pared 0 bases from V and 3 bases from J, leaving 12 bases between.

This clone was observed a handful of times. This CDR3 is CASSWGLAGDSYNEQFF. The CDR3 DNA reads TGTGCCAGCAGCTGGGGCTTAGCGGGAGACTCCTACAATGAGCAGTTCTTC. The chain couples TRBV5-6 to TRBJ2-1, with 9 bases that match TRBD2. The CDR3 loop spans 17 amino acids. With 3 bases clipped from V and 0 bases from J, the junction kept 7 bases outside the gene matches. The germline CDR1 and CDR2 sequences are SGHDT and YYEEEE.

The V call is TRBV5-1, the J call TRBJ2-7; 10 bases line up with TRBD1. Germline V gene lookup returns CDR1 SGHRS and CDR2 YFSETQ. The V segment lost 0 bases and the J segment 6 bases; nucleotides outside the gene matches: 6. The CDR3 is 15 amino acids. CDR3 region: CASSLGGQGYSEQYF. The CDR3 nucleotides are TGCGCCAGCAGCTTGGGGGGACAGGGGTACTCCGAGCAGTACTTC.

The chain couples TRBV19 to TRBJ2-7, with no clear D. The CDR3 runs to 13 residues. V was pared by 11 bases and J by 0 bases, with 14 bases between. Germline CDR1 reads LNHDA; CDR2 reads SQIVND (reference sequence). CDR3 loop: CAPFGRSSYEQYV. CDR3 sequence (DNA): TGTGCCCCCTTCGGCAGGAGCTCCTACGAGCAGTACGTC.

The chain is built from TRBV28 and TRBJ1-3; D unresolved. Germline CDR1 is MDHEN and CDR2 is SYDVKM. This CDR3 spans 13 amino acids. The V gene lost 10 bases and the J gene lost 0 bases, with 10 bases spanning the gap. The CDR3 protein is CAIAERSGNTIYF. The CDR3 coding sequence is TGTGCCATCGCGGAACGCTCTGGAAACACCATATATTTT.

CDR3 in amino acids: CASSLQQANTGELFF. The CDR3 region has the DNA TGTGCCAGCAGTTTACAACAGGCGAACACCGGGGAGCTGTTTTTT. The rearrangement uses TRBV27 and TRBJ2-2; D perhaps matches TRBD1 (5 bases). This CDR3 has 15 amino acids. Trimming left V 2 bases short and J 0 bases short, with 7 bases between. CDR1 and CDR2 from the germline V gene are MNHEY and SMNVEV (reference sequence).

The chain combines TRBV11-3 with TRBJ2-7, with 9 bases aligning to TRBD1. This CDR3 region has 14 residues. Germline CDR1 is SGHNT and CDR2 is YENEEA. Losses at the gene ends were 2 bases for V and 5 bases for J; bases not matched to a gene: 4. The CDR3 nucleotides read TGTGCCAGCAGCTTACGACAGGGGGGCGACGAGCAGTACGTC. Its protein is CASSLRQGGDEQYV.

The chain recombines TRBV7-2 with TRBJ2-5; the D is unclear. CDR3 length: 13 amino acids. Deletions cut 3 bases from V and 2 bases from J, with 7 bases between. The germline CDR1 and CDR2 sequences are SGHTA and FQGNSA. The CDR3 here is CASSLAEQETQYF. The CDR3 DNA reads TGTGCCAGCAGCTTGGCAGAGCAAGAGACCCAGTACTTC.

The V and J genes are TRBV6-6 and TRBJ2-3; D is uncertain. The CDR3 is 13 residues long. V was cut by 2 bases and J by 1 base, with 4 bases left in between. Germline loops: CDR1 MNHNY, CDR2 SVGAGI (reference sequence). CDR3 bases: TGTGCCAGCAGTTACGAGGGCACAGATACGCAGTATTTT. Translated: CASSYEGTDTQYF.